Below, one T cell receptor (beta chain) is given with its context. It was version v3.0 of the immunoSEQ assay that was run at survey level. The method was immunoSEQ multiplex PCR; TCRdb's version includes in-frame clones alone and lacks a portion of them. There are 26,000 or so clones in the sample; 87% occur only once, and over 0.8% lies in the top ten. Germline trimming cut 3 bases from V and 5 bases from J; bases unmatched to any gene: 6. This CDR3 is 14 amino acids long. Germline values: CDR1 SNHLY, CDR2 FYNNEI. The data were obtained in a study of long-term antiretroviral therapy in people with HIV.

This receptor was taken from a man in his fifties or sixties with HIV. The V gene is TRBV2, the J gene TRBJ1-1; 7 bases line up with TRBD1. Sequenced material: unsorted PBMCs, taken 2 years after starting antiretroviral therapy. The CDR3 DNA follows: TGTGCCAGCAGTGATCAGGGGGAAGGTACTGAAGCTTTCTTT. Translated: CASSDQGEGTEAFF. Supplemented by reference TRBV2 and TRBJ1-1, the full variable domain reads EPEVTQTPSHQVTQMGQEVILRCVPISNHLYFYWYRQILGQKVEFLVSFYNNEISEKSEIFDDQFSVERPDGSNFTLKIRSTKLEDSAMYFCASSDQGEGTEAFFGQGTRLTVV.